The 28 T cell receptor beta chains reported below all come from one sample, sequenced in a study of control samples from healthy donors and cancer patients. Method: immunoSEQ multiplex PCR; TCRdb's copy keeps in-frame clones and lacks some. The sample lists 150,000 to 200,000 clones, about 92% occurring once. The specimen was blood. All receptors derive from a man aged 25-45 years in good health.

The CDR3 reads CASFPGGGYEQYF. The DNA of the CDR3 is TGTGCCAGCTTCCCGGGAGGGGGGTACGAGCAGTACTTC. This sequence joins TRBV11-2 and TRBJ2-7; TRBD2 aligns across 8 bases. The CDR3 consists of 13 residues. V lost 8 bases, J lost 4 bases, and 7 bases stayed unmatched. CDR1 and CDR2 (germline): SGHAT, FQNNGV. Looking up the rest from reference TRBV11-2 and TRBJ2-7 gives the full variable domain: EAGVAQSPRYKIIEKRQSVAFWCNPISGHATLYWYQQILGQGPKLLIQFQNNGVVDDSQLPKDRFSAERLKGVDSTLKIQPAKLEDSAVYLCASFPGGGYEQYFGPGTRLTVT.

The chain carries TRBV19 and TRBJ2-2; no definite D call. The CDR3 spans 14 residues. CDR1 LNHDA and CDR2 SQIVND come from the germline V gene (reference sequence). Trimming took off 2 bases at V and 3 bases at J, with 7 bases between the two ends. This chain's CDR3 is CASSISVDTGELFF. DNA of the CDR3: TGTGCCAGTAGTATATCGGTCGACACCGGGGAGCTGTTTTTT.

This chain connects TRBV29-1 to TRBJ2-3; D perhaps matches TRBD2 (5 bases). This CDR3 is 13 amino acids long. Looked up from germline, CDR1 is SQVTM and CDR2 is ANQGSEA. The V gene lost 7 bases and the J gene lost 5 bases, with 16 bases spanning the gap. The CDR3 is CSAGWQMRDTQYF. Written as DNA, the CDR3 is TGCAGCGCGGGGTGGCAGATGAGAGATACGCAGTATTTT.

A few counts support this clone. V usage is TRBV7-9 and J usage is TRBJ1-2, with unresolved D. Trimming removed 3 bases at V and 2 bases at J, with 10 bases between. Germline V gives CDR1 SEHNR, CDR2 FQNEAQ (reference sequence). The CDR3 length is 14 residues. This CDR3 reads CASSLLALNYGYTF. The CDR3 DNA reads TGTGCCAGCAGCTTGCTCGCCCTAAACTATGGCTACACCTTC.

The gene calls are TRBV27 and TRBJ2-3; 7 positions match TRBD1. Germline V gives CDR1 MNHEY, CDR2 SMNVEV (reference sequence). The CDR3 is 14 residues long. The trim removed 6 bases at V and 6 bases at J, leaving 9 bases unmatched. DNA of the CDR3: TGTGCCAGCAGGCAGAGGGGGCGCTTGGATACGCAGTATTTT. It codes for CASRQRGRLDTQYF.

The chain recombines TRBV7-6 with TRBJ2-3, with D maybe TRBD2 (7 bases). The CDR3 spans 16 residues. V was pared by 5 bases and J by 1 base, with 16 bases between. Germline CDR1 SGHVS, CDR2 FNYEAQ. CDR3 residues: CASSPFTGGRTDTQYF. CDR3 in DNA: TGTGCCAGCAGCCCTTTCACCGGGGGGCGCACAGATACGCAGTATTTT.

The chain employs TRBV28 and TRBJ2-3, with unresolved D. CDR1 MDHEN and CDR2 SYDVKM come from the germline V gene. This CDR3 is built from 15 residues. Trimming cost V 3 bases and J 2 bases, with 12 bases left between them. The CDR3 DNA reads TGTGCCAGCAGTTTCCAGCGAGACCACACAGATACGCAGTATTTT. This encodes CASSFQRDHTDTQYF.

V gene TRBV9 combines with J gene TRBJ2-2; possible D gene TRBD1, 6 bases. V dropped 5 bases and J dropped 6 bases, with 17 bases sitting between them. Germline CDR1 SGDLS, CDR2 YYNGEE. CDR3 size: 15 residues. The CDR3 region is CASSGDPQGAGELFF. DNA for the CDR3: TGTGCCAGCAGTGGGGACCCACAGGGCGCCGGGGAGCTGTTTTTT.

This rearrangement joins TRBV19 to TRBJ1-2, with D possibly TRBD1 on 6 matching bases. The CDR3 consists of 14 residues. Germline V gene sequence: CDR1 LNHDA, CDR2 SQIVND (reference sequence). In nucleotides, the CDR3 is TGTGCGTCATCGAGAGGGGGGCCAAACTATGGCTACACCTTC. Encoded protein: CASSRGGPNYGYTF.

V and J are TRBV11-2 and TRBJ1-6; no clear D. The CDR3 sequence is 16 residues long. Per germline, CDR1 SGHAT and CDR2 FQNNGV. V lost 5 bases, J lost 7 bases, and 18 bases lay in between. This chain's CDR3 is CASSPAAAGGNSPLHF. The CDR3, as DNA: TGTGCCAGCAGCCCTGCTGCGGCAGGAGGAAATTCACCCCTCCACTTT.

The V gene is TRBV4-1, the J gene TRBJ2-1, with D perhaps matching TRBD1 (6 bases). V was shortened by 4 bases and J by 4 bases, with 17 bases between the two germline ends. This CDR3 spans 16 amino acids. Germline loops: CDR1 MGHRA, CDR2 YSYEKL. This chain's CDR3 is CASSPLLSRGYNEQFF. The CDR3 coding sequence is TGCGCCAGCAGCCCCCTTTTGAGCAGGGGTTACAATGAGCAGTTCTTC.

The chain employs TRBV9 and TRBJ1-6; TRBD1 might be the D (5 bases). The CDR3 spans 17 residues. V lost 0 bases and J 2 bases, leaving 12 bases between the germline ends. CDR1 SGDLS and CDR2 YYNGEE come from the germline V gene. As DNA, the CDR3 is TGTGCCAGCAGCGTAGATCCCGGGGGAACCTATAATTCACCCCTCCACTTT. This translates into CASSVDPGGTYNSPLHF.

This sequence joins TRBV7-2 and TRBJ1-1, with a possible D match to TRBD1 (5 bases). The CDR3 runs 15 residues. CDR1 and CDR2 from the germline V gene are SGHTA and FQGNSA. V lost 4 bases and J 5 bases, leaving 17 bases between the germline ends. CDR3: CASSSLFQGETEAFF. CDR3 nucleotide sequence: TGTGCCAGCAGCTCTCTTTTCCAGGGAGAAACTGAAGCTTTCTTT.

The rearrangement joins TRBV9 to TRBJ1-3; perhaps TRBD1 as D (5 bases). Trimming took off 3 bases at V and 3 bases at J, with 7 bases between the two ends. CDR3 length equals 13 residues. Germline CDR1 SGDLS, CDR2 YYNGEE. CDR3 loop: CASSGTIGNTIYF. CDR3 sequence (DNA): TGTGCCAGCAGCGGGACAATTGGAAACACCATATATTTT.

The chain uses TRBV9 and TRBJ1-5, with D perhaps TRBD1 (5 bases). The V end was cut by 4 bases, the J end by 6 bases, with 17 bases between. The CDR3 loop spans 15 amino acids. Germline-derived CDR1 and CDR2 are SGDLS and YYNGEE. The CDR3 spells CASSPDSTGGQPQHF. As DNA, the CDR3 is TGTGCCAGCAGCCCCGACAGTACGGGTGGTCAGCCCCAGCATTTT.

The chain combines TRBV18 with TRBJ1-1, with 9 bases fitting TRBD1. The CDR3 length is 18 residues. Per germline, CDR1 KGHSH and CDR2 LQKENI. V shed 0 bases and J 0 bases; nucleotides not matched to a gene: 8. The DNA for the CDR3 is TGTGCCAGCTCACCACCGAGGGGGACAGGGAACATGAACACTGAAGCTTTCTTT. Its translation: CASSPPRGTGNMNTEAFF.

CDR3 DNA: TGTGCCAGTAGTATGGGAGACACCTCACCCCTCCACTTT. This sequence encodes CASSMGDTSPLHF. The gene calls are TRBV19 and TRBJ1-6; D not certain. Trimming removed 3 bases from V and 10 bases from J, with 10 bases in between. The CDR3 length is 13 residues. In germline, CDR1 is LNHDA, CDR2 SQIVND (reference sequence).

The sample holds one count of this clone. V is TRBV30 and J is TRBJ1-4, with D perhaps TRBD1 (6 bases). From germline, CDR1 is GTSNPN and CDR2 SVGIG (reference sequence). The ends were cut back, 0 bases at V and 8 bases at J, with 13 bases in the middle. The CDR3 has 14 amino acids. CDR3 nucleotides: TGTGCCTGGAGTGTAAGGGCCCAGGGGGAAAAACTGTTTTTT. Translation gives CAWSVRAQGEKLFF.

The genes are TRBV18 and TRBJ2-5; D is ambiguous. This CDR3 is built from 13 residues. Trimming took off 0 bases at V and 3 bases at J, with 5 bases between the two ends. Germline assignment: CDR1 KGHSH and CDR2 LQKENI. The CDR3 DNA follows: TGTGCCAGCTCACCACCCGAGAAAGAGACCCAGTACTTC. This sequence encodes CASSPPEKETQYF. Filled out from reference TRBV18 and TRBJ2-5, the complete variable domain reads NAGVMQNPRHLVRRRGQEARLRCSPMKGHSHVYWYRQLPEEGLKFMVYLQKENIIDESGMPKERFSAEFPKEGPSILRIQQVVRGDSAAYFCASSPPEKETQYFGPGTRLLVL.

This clone was recorded only once. The rearrangement links TRBV18 to TRBJ2-7; D may be TRBD2 (6 bases). Trimming left V 2 bases short and J 3 bases short, with 8 bases between. CDR3 length equals 13 residues. Per germline, CDR1 KGHSH and CDR2 LQKENI. CDR3 residues: CASSPYGGYEQYF. The CDR3 DNA is TGTGCCAGCTCACCATACGGGGGCTACGAGCAGTACTTC.

The rearrangement uses TRBV6-5 and TRBJ2-3; either TRBD1 or TRBD2 may fit D (5 bases each). Germline-derived CDR1 and CDR2 are MNHEY and SVGAGI. This CDR3 is 15 amino acids long. V dropped 7 bases and J dropped 2 bases, with 16 bases sitting between them. The CDR3 DNA reads as TGTGCCAGCATTCCGGGACCGGGTTTCACAGATACGCAGTATTTT. It translates to CASIPGPGFTDTQYF.

This clone was detected once. The rearrangement uses TRBV12-5 and TRBJ1-1, with a weak D call TRBD1 (5 bases). V gave up 1 base and J gave up 1 base, with 10 bases separating them. The CDR3 extends over 15 amino acids. Looked up from germline, CDR1 is LGHNT and CDR2 is FRNRAP. The CDR3, as DNA: TGTGCTAGTGGTTTGGGCGGGACCGCGAACACTGAAGCTTTCTTT. This gives the protein CASGLGGTANTEAFF. Together with reference TRBV12-5 and TRBJ1-1, the CDR3 gives the full variable domain: DARVTQTPRHKVTEMGQEVTMRCQPILGHNTVFWYRQTMMQGLELLAYFRNRAPLDDSGMPKDRFSAEMPDATLATLKIQPSEPRDSAVYFCASGLGGTANTEAFFGQGTRLTVV.

The CDR3 bases are TGTGCCAGCAGCCTAGCGGGGATCTCCTACAATGAGCAGTTCTTC. This sequence encodes CASSLAGISYNEQFF. The chain has TRBV5-4 and TRBJ2-1, with TRBD2 identical over 9 bases. Unmatched junction bases numbered 2, after V lost 4 bases and J lost 0 bases. This CDR3 spans 15 amino acids. Germline V lookup: CDR1 SGHNT, CDR2 YYREEE (reference sequence).

This chain connects TRBV7-2 to TRBJ2-3; D remains unclear. The V gene lost 5 bases and the J gene lost 1 base, with 10 bases spanning the gap. The CDR3 has 14 amino acids. Looked up from germline, CDR1 is SGHTA and CDR2 is FQGNSA. CDR3 sequence (DNA): TGTGCCAGCAGCCCTACCCGCGGCACAGATACGCAGTATTTT. Its protein product is CASSPTRGTDTQYF.

The chain couples TRBV4-1 to TRBJ1-2; maybe TRBD1 (6 bases). The germline V and J ends were trimmed by 4 bases and 2 bases, with 14 bases remaining between them. CDR3 length: 15 amino acids. The germline V gene encodes CDR1 MGHRA and CDR2 YSYEKL. DNA for the CDR3: TGCGCCAGCAGCCGGGAGACAGGTATGAACTATGGCTACACCTTC. This encodes CASSRETGMNYGYTF.

This chain uses TRBV24-1 with TRBJ1-2; maybe TRBD1 (5 bases). The CDR3 length is 13 residues. Germline loops: CDR1 KGHDR, CDR2 SFDVKD. Trimming shortened V by 9 bases and J by 0 bases, and 10 bases separated the two germline ends. CDR3 sequence reads: CATGTSSNYGYTF. CDR3 bases: TGTGCCACCGGGACCTCGTCTAACTATGGCTACACCTTC.

This chain connects TRBV4-1 to TRBJ1-2; D call uncertain. Germline CDR1 and CDR2: MGHRA and YSYEKL. Deletions cut 0 bases from V and 7 bases from J, with 24 bases between. The CDR3 spans 18 residues. CDR3 in DNA: TGCGCCAGCAGCCAAGATGTAACCGTGCGGCCCCTACTTGGTGGCTACACCTTC. It yields the protein CASSQDVTVRPLLGGYTF.

V is TRBV5-5 and J is TRBJ1-5, with TRBD1 matching over 9 bases. The V gene end was trimmed by 0 bases and the J gene end by 4 bases; junction bases not matched to a gene: 5. The V gene's germline CDR1 is SGHKS and CDR2 YYEKEE (reference sequence). The CDR3 is made up of 16 amino acids. CDR3 loop: CASSLASGQGNQPQHF. CDR3 in DNA: TGTGCCAGCAGCTTGGCCTCGGGACAGGGTAATCAGCCCCAGCATTTT.